The entry below gives a single TCR beta chain sequence along with its context. The sample is drawn from a study of T cell changes during pregnancy in multiple sclerosis. Measured with immunoSEQ multiplex PCR; TCRdb has only the in-frame clones, and not every one. The data hold under 45,000 clones, with 89% observed a single time. V dropped 4 bases and J dropped 5 bases, with 5 bases sitting between them. CDR3 length: 12 residues. Germline V gene sequence: CDR1 SGHTA, CDR2 FQGNSA. The sequencing used CD4+ T cells from peripheral blood mononuclear cells, collected in the first trimester of pregnancy. The receptor was derived from a female donor with multiple sclerosis, enrolled in a pregnancy study. The chain employs TRBV7-2 and TRBJ2-2; D uncertain. Written as DNA, the CDR3 is TGTGCCAGCAGCTCTAGGACCGGGGAGCTGTTTTTT. It specifies CASSSRTGELFF. The full variable domain, its missing parts supplied by reference TRBV7-2 and TRBJ2-2, is GAGVSQSPSNKVTEKGKDVELRCDPISGHTALYWYRQSLGQGLEFLIYFQGNSAPDKSGLPSDRFSAERTGGSVSTLTIQRTQQEDSAVYLCASSSRTGELFFGEGSRLTVL.